Each of the 7 T cell receptor beta chains below was sequenced from the same sample in a study of blood T cell repertoires in COVID-19. Clones were read by immunoSEQ multiplex PCR, and TCRdb kept only the in-frame ones, dropping some. The sample includes 100,000 or so clones, 80% to 95% of them seen just once. The sequenced sample consisted of peripheral blood. These receptors were obtained from a man aged 45-60 years with active COVID-19.

This clone was detected only a few times. The CDR3 here is CAWSVQLNTEAFF. The CDR3 DNA is TGTGCCTGGAGTGTACAGCTAAACACTGAAGCTTTCTTT. The chain combines TRBV30 with TRBJ1-1; D remains ambiguous. Germline assignment: CDR1 GTSNPN and CDR2 SVGIG (reference sequence). The length of the CDR3 is 13 residues. V lost 0 bases and J lost 2, with 7 bases in between. Full variable domain (remainder filled in from reference TRBV30 and TRBJ1-1): SQTIHQWPATLVQPVGSPLSLECTVEGTSNPNLYWYRQAAGRGLQLLFYSVGIGQISSEVPQNLSASRPQDRQFILSSKKLLLSDSGFYLCAWSVQLNTEAFFGQGTRLTVV.

The rearrangement joins TRBV2 to TRBJ1-3, with no clear D. The V gene lost 0 bases and the J gene lost 2 bases, with 8 bases spanning the gap. This CDR3 region has 15 residues. The germline CDR1 and CDR2 sequences are SNHLY and FYNNEI. The CDR3 sequence: CASSEARSTGNTIYF. The CDR3 region has the DNA TGTGCCAGCAGTGAAGCGCGGAGTACTGGAAACACCATATATTTT.

As DNA, the CDR3 is TGTGCCAGCCGCCACAGGGGAAGCTTGGACACTGAAGCTTTCTTT. Residues: CASRHRGSLDTEAFF. This chain links TRBV7-3 with TRBJ1-1, with 7 bases matching TRBD1. Germline CDR1 and CDR2: SGHTA and FQGTGA. V trimming: 8 bases; J trimming: 3 bases; junction bases outside the gene matches: 12. This CDR3 is 15 amino acids long. The variable domain in full, completed from reference TRBV7-3 and TRBJ1-1, reads GAGVSQTPSNKVTEKGKYVELRCDPISGHTALYWYRQSLGQGPEFLIYFQGTGAADDSGLPNDRFFAVRPEGSVSTLKIQRTERGDSAVYLCASRHRGSLDTEAFFGQGTRLTVV.

DNA for the CDR3: TGCAGCGTTGACCCGGGACTAGCATCCAATGAGCAGTTCTTC. Translated: CSVDPGLASNEQFF. The V and J genes are TRBV29-1 and TRBJ2-1, with 9 bases identical to TRBD2. Germline trimming cut 3 bases from V and 6 bases from J; bases unmatched to any gene: 6. This CDR3 spans 14 amino acids. Germline assignment: CDR1 SQVTM and CDR2 ANQGSEA.

The rearrangement uses TRBV19 and TRBJ2-4; perhaps TRBD1 as D (5 bases). Trimming cost V 5 bases and J 0 bases, with 11 bases left between them. Germline lookup yields CDR1 LNHDA and CDR2 SQIVND (reference sequence). The CDR3 consists of 15 residues. The CDR3 sequence is CASSAVGVAKNIQYF. DNA for the CDR3: TGTGCCAGTAGTGCCGTAGGGGTAGCCAAAAACATTCAGTACTTC.

The chain employs TRBV4-1 and TRBJ1-5; no definite D call. CDR1 is MGHRA and CDR2 is YSYEKL in the germline V gene. Deletions cut 0 bases from V and 5 bases from J, with 8 bases between. The CDR3 loop spans 14 amino acids. The CDR3 here is CASSQEAGYQPQHF. DNA for the CDR3: TGCGCCAGCAGCCAAGAGGCGGGATATCAGCCCCAGCATTTT.

This clone came up once. The chain uses TRBV18 and TRBJ2-2; 7 bases agree with TRBD1. The CDR3 is 14 residues long. With 3 bases clipped from V and 3 bases from J, the junction kept 1 base outside the gene matches. CDR1 and CDR2 (germline): KGHSH, LQKENI. CDR3 loop: CASSPGTDTGELFF. CDR3 DNA sequence: TGTGCCAGCTCACCCGGGACAGACACCGGGGAGCTGTTTTTT.